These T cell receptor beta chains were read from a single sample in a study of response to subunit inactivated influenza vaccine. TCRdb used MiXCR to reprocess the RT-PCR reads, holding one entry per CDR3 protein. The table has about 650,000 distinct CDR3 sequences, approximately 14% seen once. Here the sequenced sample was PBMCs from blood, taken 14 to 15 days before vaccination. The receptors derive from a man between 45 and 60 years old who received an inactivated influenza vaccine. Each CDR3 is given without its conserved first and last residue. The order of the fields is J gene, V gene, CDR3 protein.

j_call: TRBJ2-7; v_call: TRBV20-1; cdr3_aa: SARDIRRTYEQY
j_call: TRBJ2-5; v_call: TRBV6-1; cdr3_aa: ASSPPGSGETQY
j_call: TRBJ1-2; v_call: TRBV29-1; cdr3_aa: SVRTGLAGYT
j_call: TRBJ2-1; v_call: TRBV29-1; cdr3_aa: SVYYRLVSHNEQF
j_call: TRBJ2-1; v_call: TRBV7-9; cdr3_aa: ASSKGTTPGNEQF
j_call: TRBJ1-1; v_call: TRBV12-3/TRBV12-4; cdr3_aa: ASSFTGWNTEAF
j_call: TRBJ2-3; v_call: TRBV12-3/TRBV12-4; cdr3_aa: ATSGPSGDTQY
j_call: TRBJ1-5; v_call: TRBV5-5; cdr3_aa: ASSFDPDVNQPQH
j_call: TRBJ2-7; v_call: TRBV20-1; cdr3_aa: SAQPLGQGLEQY
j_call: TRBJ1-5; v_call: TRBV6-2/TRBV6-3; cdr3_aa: ASTETGFVPQH